The TCR gamma chain described here comes from a study of gamma delta lymphoproliferative disorders and STAT genes. Overall study: Each gamma-chain library started from at least 50 ng of genomic DNA, using the LymphoTrack Dx TCRG Assay. Study findings and constraints: Nearly all major patient gamma and delta clonotypes were public. Gamma repertoires grouped patients separately from controls; delta repertoires showed no separation.

This clone is medium-sized within its sample. Its target is unknown. CDR1 is GITISATS and CDR2 is ISYDGTV in the germline V gene (reference sequence). The CDR3 is 11 residues long. J lost 12 bases, V lost 0 bases, and 5 bases had no gene match. PBMCs from patients and controls supplied the genomic DNA for sequencing. TCRdb processed the multiplex PCR reads again with the CATT caller. The data show some 5,000 gamma-chain clones, 6% to 9% seen once. The sequenced sample was blood. The TCR sequence derives from a human donor in good health. This rearrangement joins TRGV9 to TRGJ1 or TRGJ2. In the absence of a J gene in TCRdb, the DNA was matched to germline to assign it here. The CDR3 DNA reads TGTGCCTTGTGGGAGGTGCCAAGGAAACTCTTT. Translation gives CALWEVPRKLF.